This T cell receptor beta chain was observed in a study of shared clonotypes between healthy human individuals. Trimming took 5 bases from V and 13 from J; bases not matched to a gene: 9. CDR3 length: 14 residues. The germline V gene encodes CDR1 KGHSH and CDR2 LQKENI. Only Caucasian adults living in Nashville, Tennessee made up the donor group. Researchers partitioned CD4+ cells into CD45RA+ naive and CD45RA-negative memory subsets. The method was immunoSEQ multiplex PCR; TCRdb's version includes in-frame clones alone and lacks a portion of them. The sample yields roughly 2.5 million clones, roughly 92% seen once.

The sequenced sample consisted of naive CD4+ T cells sorted from blood. Indicated subset: CD45RA+ positively selected. The sequence was collected from a man aged 18 to 30 in good health. The chain uses TRBV18 and TRBJ2-6; 9 nucleotides agree with TRBD1. CDR3: CASSARDREGVLTF. CDR3 in DNA: TGTGCCAGCTCAGCCCGGGACAGGGAGGGTGTCCTGACTTTC.